These 17 T cell receptor beta chains originate from one sample sequenced in a study of blood T cell repertoires in COVID-19. Assay used: immunoSEQ multiplex PCR; TCRdb lists only in-frame clones, some missing. The sample has about 220,000 clones, around 88% seen once. The specimen sequenced was PBMCs or T cells enriched from blood (not recorded which). These receptors all stem from a woman in her forties or fifties with acute COVID-19.

The rearrangement links TRBV7-3 to TRBJ1-1; D is perhaps TRBD1 (6 bases). Germline V CDR1 and CDR2: SGHTA, FQGTGA. The CDR3 extends over 13 amino acids. V was pared by 5 bases and J by 4 bases, with 11 bases between. The DNA of the CDR3 is TGTGCCAGCAGCGCACAGGGTCCCACTGAAGCTTTCTTT. Residues: CASSAQGPTEAFF. Together with reference TRBV7-3 and TRBJ1-1, the CDR3 gives the full variable domain: GAGVSQTPSNKVTEKGKYVELRCDPISGHTALYWYRQSLGQGPEFLIYFQGTGAADDSGLPNDRFFAVRPEGSVSTLKIQRTERGDSAVYLCASSAQGPTEAFFGQGTRLTVV.

The chain carries TRBV7-9 and TRBJ1-2, with unresolved D. V lost 3 bases, J lost 3 bases, and 8 bases lay in between. This CDR3 comprises 13 residues. Germline CDR1 is SEHNR and CDR2 is FQNEAQ (reference sequence). The CDR3 reads CASSLLGDYGYTF. CDR3 DNA: TGTGCCAGCAGCTTGCTCGGAGACTATGGCTACACCTTC.

The chain couples TRBV15 to TRBJ1-5, with D possibly TRBD1 on 5 matching bases. Germline-derived CDR1 and CDR2 are LNHNV and YYDKDF (reference sequence). V was pared by 4 bases and J by 0 bases, with 13 bases between. This CDR3 has 16 amino acids. The CDR3 sequence is CATSTTPQVSNQPQHF. In DNA, the CDR3 is TGTGCCACCAGCACAACCCCACAGGTTAGCAATCAGCCCCAGCATTTT.

This rearrangement joins TRBV5-1 to TRBJ1-5; D perhaps matches TRBD1 (6 bases). CDR1 and CDR2 (germline): SGHRS, YFSETQ. This CDR3 comprises 14 residues. V lost 4 bases, J lost 0 bases, and 8 bases lay in between. CDR3 bases: TGCGCCAGCAGCATGGACAGTAGCAATCAGCCCCAGCATTTT. This codes for CASSMDSSNQPQHF.

The chain has TRBV7-8 and TRBJ2-1; TRBD2 aligns across 11 bases. V gave up 0 bases and J gave up 0 bases; unmatched junction bases: 1. The CDR3 runs 17 residues. Germline V gives CDR1 SGHVS, CDR2 FQNEAQ. The CDR3 is CASSLALAGASYNEQFF. CDR3 nucleotides: TGTGCCAGCAGCTTAGCACTAGCGGGGGCCTCCTACAATGAGCAGTTCTTC.

CDR3 sequence (DNA): TGTGCCAGCATACCAGGGACCAAAAACATTCAGTACTTC. Its translation: CASIPGTKNIQYF. The V and J genes are TRBV2 and TRBJ2-4; D might be TRBD1 (5 bases). The CDR3 extends over 13 amino acids. Germline V gene sequence: CDR1 SNHLY, CDR2 FYNNEI. Between the trimmed V and J ends, which lost 7 bases and 2 bases, there was a span of 9 bases.

V and J are TRBV11-2 and TRBJ2-1, with TRBD2 as a possible D gene (7 bases). Germline assignment: CDR1 SGHAT and CDR2 FQNNGV. Trimming pared 4 bases from V and 0 bases from J, leaving 16 bases between. The CDR3 totals 17 residues. This chain's CDR3 is CASSWLGRGSSYNEQFF. The CDR3 coding sequence is TGTGCCAGCAGCTGGCTGGGGAGGGGGAGCTCCTACAATGAGCAGTTCTTC.

This chain connects TRBV5-1 to TRBJ1-1; no clear D. This CDR3 has 13 residues. Trimming took 4 bases from V and 7 from J, leaving 14 bases between them. CDR1 is SGHRS, CDR2 YFSETQ, per germline. The CDR3 loop is CASSHIGGDEAFF. DNA for the CDR3: TGCGCCAGCAGCCACATTGGCGGGGATGAAGCTTTCTTT.

This rearrangement joins TRBV4-2 to TRBJ2-2; TRBD2 aligns across 8 bases. Trimming cost V 4 bases and J 5 bases; bases outside gene matches: 6. CDR3 size: 15 residues. Germline V gene data show CDR1 as LGHNA and CDR2 as YNFKEQ. The CDR3 bases are TGTGCCAGCAGCCCGTCGGGAGGGCGGACCGGGGAGCTGTTTTTT. Protein product: CASSPSGGRTGELFF.

The chain combines TRBV2 with TRBJ1-4; D remains ambiguous. Trimming shortened V by 11 bases and J by 7 bases, and 17 bases separated the two germline ends. The CDR3 consists of 13 residues. Germline V CDR1 and CDR2: SNHLY, FYNNEI. The CDR3 bases are TGTGCCGGCTGGGCCAGCTATGGTGAAAAACTGTTTTTT. Protein product: CAGWASYGEKLFF.

The CDR3 region is CATSDPLYGNTIYF. The CDR3 DNA reads as TGTGCCACCAGTGATCCCCTCTATGGAAACACCATATATTTT. The V gene is TRBV24-1, the J gene TRBJ1-3; D is undetermined. V shed 3 bases and J shed 3 bases, with 8 bases lying between them. The CDR3 length is 14 residues. CDR1 and CDR2 from the germline V gene are KGHDR and SFDVKD.

This clone was counted between two and nine times. V usage is TRBV28 and J usage is TRBJ1-4; perhaps TRBD1 as D (5 bases). This CDR3 is built from 14 residues. V lost 5 bases and J lost 4, with 11 bases in between. CDR1 and CDR2 from the germline V gene are MDHEN and SYDVKM. Written as DNA, the CDR3 is TGTGCCAGCAGTCCGCGGGACGGTAATGAAAAACTGTTTTTT. This translates into CASSPRDGNEKLFF. The complete variable domain, with remaining parts taken from reference TRBV28 and TRBJ1-4, reads DVKVTQSSRYLVKRTGEKVFLECVQDMDHENMFWYRQDPGLGLRLIYFSYDVKMKEKGDIPEGYSVSREKKERFSLILESASTNQTSMYLCASSPRDGNEKLFFGSGTQLSVL.

The J gene is TRBJ2-3, the V gene TRBV30; unclear D gene. The CDR3 spans 13 residues. Germline V gene sequence: CDR1 GTSNPN, CDR2 SVGIG (reference sequence). Trimming shortened V by 8 bases and J by 2 bases, and 14 bases separated the two germline ends. The CDR3 coding sequence is TGTGCCCGGACCGGTGGAGTCACAGATACGCAGTATTTT. Translation: CARTGGVTDTQYF.

The rearrangement joins TRBV27 to TRBJ2-5; tentative D call: TRBD1 (6 bases). This CDR3 is 16 amino acids long. In germline, CDR1 is MNHEY, CDR2 SMNVEV (reference sequence). The V and J ends lost 3 bases and 5 bases respectively, with 19 bases between them. In nucleotides, the CDR3 is TGTGCCAGCAGTTTTCGCGTTGGGGGCAGGTGGGAGACCCAGTACTTC. Translated, it gives CASSFRVGGRWETQYF.

Notes on this clone: Other DNA sequences in this specimen translate into the identical CDR3. This rearrangement joins TRBV18 to TRBJ2-1; D is perhaps TRBD1 (6 bases). The CDR3 has 15 amino acids. The germline V gene encodes CDR1 KGHSH and CDR2 LQKENI. Trimming removed 3 bases at V and 2 bases at J, with 11 bases between. The CDR3 nucleotides read TGTGCCAGCTCACCGGACAGAGTTACCTACAATGAGCAGTTCTTC. This gives the protein CASSPDRVTYNEQFF.

The V call is TRBV5-6, the J call TRBJ2-5, with D unclear. Germline V gives CDR1 SGHDT, CDR2 YYEEEE. This CDR3 has 14 amino acids. V shed 5 bases and J shed 6 bases, with 17 bases lying between them. The CDR3 loop reads CASSSGEPSKTQYF. CDR3 coding DNA: TGTGCCAGCAGTTCCGGTGAGCCCTCGAAGACCCAGTACTTC.

The V call is TRBV7-2, the J call TRBJ2-2; weak D call: TRBD1 (5 bases). The germline V and J ends were trimmed by 3 bases and 7 bases, with 9 bases remaining between them. CDR1 and CDR2 (germline): SGHTA, FQGNSA. The CDR3 loop spans 13 amino acids. CDR3 in amino acids: CASSFGQGGELFF. CDR3 DNA sequence: TGTGCCAGCAGCTTTGGGCAGGGCGGGGAGCTGTTTTTT.